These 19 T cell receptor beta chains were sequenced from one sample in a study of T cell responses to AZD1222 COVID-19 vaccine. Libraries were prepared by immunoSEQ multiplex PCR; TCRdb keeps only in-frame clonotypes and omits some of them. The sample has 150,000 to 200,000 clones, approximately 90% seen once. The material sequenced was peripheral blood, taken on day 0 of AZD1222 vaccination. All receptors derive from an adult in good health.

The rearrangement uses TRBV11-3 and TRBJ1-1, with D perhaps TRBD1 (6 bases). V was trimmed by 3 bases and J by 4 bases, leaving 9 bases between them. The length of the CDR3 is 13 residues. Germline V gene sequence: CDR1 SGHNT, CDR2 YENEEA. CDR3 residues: CASSFTGSTEAFF. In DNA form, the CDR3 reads TGTGCCAGCAGCTTCACAGGGTCCACTGAAGCTTTCTTT.

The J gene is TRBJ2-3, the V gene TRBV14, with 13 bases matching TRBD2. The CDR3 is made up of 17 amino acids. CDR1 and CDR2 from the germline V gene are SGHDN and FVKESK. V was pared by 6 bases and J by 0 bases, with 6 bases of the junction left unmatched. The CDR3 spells CASSRTSGGKSTDTQYF. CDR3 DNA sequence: TGTGCCAGCAGTCGGACTAGCGGGGGTAAGAGCACAGATACGCAGTATTTT.

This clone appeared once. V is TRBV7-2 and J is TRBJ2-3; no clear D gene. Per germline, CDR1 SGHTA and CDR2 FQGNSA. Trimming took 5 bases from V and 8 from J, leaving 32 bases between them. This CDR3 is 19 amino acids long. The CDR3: CASSPNPTLSGPRSGTQYF. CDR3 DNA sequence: TGTGCCAGCAGCCCAAACCCCACCCTAAGTGGGCCAAGGTCGGGTACGCAGTATTTT.

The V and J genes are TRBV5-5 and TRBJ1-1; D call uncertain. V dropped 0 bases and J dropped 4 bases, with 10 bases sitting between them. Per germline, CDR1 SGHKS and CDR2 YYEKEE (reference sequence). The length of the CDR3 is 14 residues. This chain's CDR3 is CASSLGRTGTEAFF. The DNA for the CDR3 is TGTGCCAGCAGCTTGGGCAGGACGGGCACTGAAGCTTTCTTT.

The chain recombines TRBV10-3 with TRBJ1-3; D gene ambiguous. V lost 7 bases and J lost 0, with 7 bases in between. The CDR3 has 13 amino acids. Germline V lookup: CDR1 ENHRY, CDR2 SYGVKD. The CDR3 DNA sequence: TGTGCCATCAAGGGCGGCTCTGGAAACACCATATATTTT. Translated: CAIKGGSGNTIYF.

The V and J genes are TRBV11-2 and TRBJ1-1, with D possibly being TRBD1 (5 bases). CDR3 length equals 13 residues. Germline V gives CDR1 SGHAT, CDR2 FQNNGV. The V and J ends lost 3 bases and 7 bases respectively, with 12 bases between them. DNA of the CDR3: TGTGCCAGCAGCTTGCAGGTCGGGGGTGAAGCTTTCTTT. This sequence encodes CASSLQVGGEAFF.

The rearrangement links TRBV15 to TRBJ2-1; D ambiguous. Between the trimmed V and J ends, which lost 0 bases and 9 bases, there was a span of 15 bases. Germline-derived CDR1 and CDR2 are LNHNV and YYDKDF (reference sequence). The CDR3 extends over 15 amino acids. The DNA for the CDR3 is TGTGCCACCAGCAGAGATGGGATGGGCAAGGGTGAGCAGTTCTTC. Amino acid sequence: CATSRDGMGKGEQFF.

The CDR3 sequence: CASSLAVQRSNYGYTF. CDR3 nucleotides: TGTGCCAGCAGCTTAGCGGTCCAGCGATCTAACTATGGCTACACCTTC. This chain joins TRBV7-9 and TRBJ1-2; D not certain. Germline V gives CDR1 SEHNR, CDR2 FQNEAQ (reference sequence). V lost 0 bases and J lost 0, with 11 bases in between. CDR3 length equals 16 residues.

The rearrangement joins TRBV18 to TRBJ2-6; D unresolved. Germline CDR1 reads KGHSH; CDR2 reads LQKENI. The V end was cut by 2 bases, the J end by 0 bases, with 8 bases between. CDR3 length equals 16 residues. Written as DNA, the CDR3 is TGTGCCAGCTCACCAATGGCGGACTCTGGGGCCAACGTCCTGACTTTC. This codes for CASSPMADSGANVLTF.

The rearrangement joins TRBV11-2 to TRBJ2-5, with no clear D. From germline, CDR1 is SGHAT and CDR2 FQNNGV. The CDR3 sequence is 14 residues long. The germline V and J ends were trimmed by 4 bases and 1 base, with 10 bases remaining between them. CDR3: CASSSTHGQETQYF. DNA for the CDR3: TGTGCCAGCAGCTCGACTCACGGCCAAGAGACCCAGTACTTC.

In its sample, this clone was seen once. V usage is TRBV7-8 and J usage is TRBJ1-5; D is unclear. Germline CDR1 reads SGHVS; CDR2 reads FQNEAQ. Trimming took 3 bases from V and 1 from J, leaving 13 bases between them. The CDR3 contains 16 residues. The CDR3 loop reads CASSLVRQPSNQPQHF. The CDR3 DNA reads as TGTGCCAGCAGCTTGGTGAGACAACCAAGCAATCAGCCCCAGCATTTT. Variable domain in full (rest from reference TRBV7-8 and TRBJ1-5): GAGVSQSPRYKVAKRGQDVALRCDPISGHVSLFWYQQALGQGPEFLTYFQNEAQLDKSGLPSDRFFAERPEGSVSTLKIQRTQQEDSAVYLCASSLVRQPSNQPQHFGDGTRLSIL.

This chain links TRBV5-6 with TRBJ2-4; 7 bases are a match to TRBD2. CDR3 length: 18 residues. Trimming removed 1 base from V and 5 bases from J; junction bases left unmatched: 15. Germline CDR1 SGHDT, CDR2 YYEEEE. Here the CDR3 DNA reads TGTGCCAGCAGCTTGTTAACGTTAGGGAGGGCCCCCCAAAACATTCAGTACTTC. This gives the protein CASSLLTLGRAPQNIQYF.

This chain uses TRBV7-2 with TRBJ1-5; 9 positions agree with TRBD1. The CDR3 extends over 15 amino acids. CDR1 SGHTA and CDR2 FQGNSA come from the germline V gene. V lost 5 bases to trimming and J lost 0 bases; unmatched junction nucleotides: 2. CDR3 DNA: TGTGCCAGCAGCCTGACAGGGGGTAGCAATCAGCCCCAGCATTTT. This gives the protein CASSLTGGSNQPQHF.

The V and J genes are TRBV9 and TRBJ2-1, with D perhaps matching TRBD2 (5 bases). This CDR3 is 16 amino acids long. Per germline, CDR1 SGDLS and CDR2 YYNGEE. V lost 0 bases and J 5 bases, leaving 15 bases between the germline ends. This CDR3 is CASSVDRLIGDNEQFF. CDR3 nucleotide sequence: TGTGCCAGCAGCGTAGATAGACTAATTGGGGACAATGAGCAGTTCTTC.

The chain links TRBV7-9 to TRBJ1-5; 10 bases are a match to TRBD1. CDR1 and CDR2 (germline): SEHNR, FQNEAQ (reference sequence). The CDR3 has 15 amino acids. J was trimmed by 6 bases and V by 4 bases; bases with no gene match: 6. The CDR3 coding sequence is TGTGCCAGCAGCTACGGGACAGGGGTGGGTCAGCCCCAGCATTTT. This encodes CASSYGTGVGQPQHF.

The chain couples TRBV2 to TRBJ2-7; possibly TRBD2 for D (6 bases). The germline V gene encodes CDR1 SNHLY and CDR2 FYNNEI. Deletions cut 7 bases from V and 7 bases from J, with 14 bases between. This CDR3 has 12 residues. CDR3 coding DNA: TGTGCCAGCACCTCCGACCGGGAGGAGCAGTACTTC. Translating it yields CASTSDREEQYF.

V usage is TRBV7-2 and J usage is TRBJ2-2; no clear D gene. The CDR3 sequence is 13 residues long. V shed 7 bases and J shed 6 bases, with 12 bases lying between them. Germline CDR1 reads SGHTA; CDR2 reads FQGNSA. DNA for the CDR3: TGTGCCAGCACGCAGAGAGTCCCCGGGGAGCTGTTTTTT. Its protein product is CASTQRVPGELFF.

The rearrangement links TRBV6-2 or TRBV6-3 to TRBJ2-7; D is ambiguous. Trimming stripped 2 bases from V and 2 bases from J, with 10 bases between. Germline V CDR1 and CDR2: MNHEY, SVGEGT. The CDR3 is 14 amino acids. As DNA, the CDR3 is TGTGCCAGCAGTTACCCGGCAGGTCCCTACGAGCAGTACTTC. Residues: CASSYPAGPYEQYF.

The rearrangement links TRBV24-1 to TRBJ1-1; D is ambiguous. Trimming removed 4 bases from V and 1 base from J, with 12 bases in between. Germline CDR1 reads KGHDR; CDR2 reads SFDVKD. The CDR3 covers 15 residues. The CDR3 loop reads CATSELDVWNTEAFF. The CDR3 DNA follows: TGTGCCACCAGTGAGCTCGACGTGTGGAACACTGAAGCTTTCTTT.